The clone carrying this TCR beta chain was recorded at least ten times. What it recognizes is unknown. Combining iRepertoire HTBI primers with Arm-PCR of CDR3 regions, the authors built TCR beta libraries. MiXCR was run by TCRdb on the multiplex PCR reads, yielding one entry per CDR3 protein. Among about 310,000 distinct CDR3 sequences listed, 15% to 20% were seen once. Time point described: newly diagnosed GD, antithyroid drugs for less than 3 months. TCR sequences were obtained from RNA taken from PBMCs. The data were obtained in a study of regulatory T cells in long-lasting Graves disease. Trimming took 6 bases from V and 1 from J, leaving 11 bases between them. This CDR3 region has 14 residues. Germline loops: CDR1 KGHDR, CDR2 SFDVKD. General observations from the study: With persistent disease, TRBV28, TRBJ1-2 and TRBJ2-5 were the favored segments. Those with persistent Graves' had less TCR diversity than newly diagnosed patients.

This clonotype was sampled from a female donor with Graves disease. The J gene is TRBJ1-1, the V gene TRBV24-1; D gene ambiguous. The input for sequencing was peripheral blood mononuclear cells (PBMCs), taken at new diagnosis, from a patient treated with antithyroid drugs. CDR3 in amino acids: CATSKSPPNTEAFF. Written as DNA, the CDR3 is TGTGCCACCAGTAAATCTCCCCCGAACACTGAAGCTTTCTTT.